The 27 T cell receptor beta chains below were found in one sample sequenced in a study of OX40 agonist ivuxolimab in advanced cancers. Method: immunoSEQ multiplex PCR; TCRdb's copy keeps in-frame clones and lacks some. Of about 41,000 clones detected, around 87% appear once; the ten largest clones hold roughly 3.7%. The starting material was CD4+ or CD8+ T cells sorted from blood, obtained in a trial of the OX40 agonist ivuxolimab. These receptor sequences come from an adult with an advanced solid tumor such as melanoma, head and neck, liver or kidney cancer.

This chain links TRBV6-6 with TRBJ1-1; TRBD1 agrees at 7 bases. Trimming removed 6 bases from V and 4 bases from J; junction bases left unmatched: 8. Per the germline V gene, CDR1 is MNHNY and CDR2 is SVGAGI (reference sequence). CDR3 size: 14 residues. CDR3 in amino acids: CASRPRQGGTEAFF. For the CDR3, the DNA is TGTGCCAGCAGACCAAGACAGGGCGGCACTGAAGCTTTCTTT.

The CDR3 DNA is TGCGCCAGCACGAAAAGTCCGGAGGAGGGTACGTTTTCCTACAATGAGCAGTTCTTC. It specifies CASTKSPEEGTFSYNEQFF. The rearrangement joins TRBV10-2 to TRBJ2-1; maybe TRBD2 (6 bases). Between the trimmed V and J ends, which lost 7 bases and 1 base, there was a span of 26 bases. The CDR3 length is 19 residues. CDR1 and CDR2 from the germline V gene are WSHSY and SAAADI.

The CDR3 DNA is TGTGCCAGCGAAGGCCGTAACTATGGCTACACCTTC. Translated, it gives CASEGRNYGYTF. This chain connects TRBV28 to TRBJ1-2; D is unclear. Trimming pared 8 bases from V and 1 base from J, leaving 8 bases between. Germline CDR1 is MDHEN and CDR2 is SYDVKM. The CDR3 has 12 residues.

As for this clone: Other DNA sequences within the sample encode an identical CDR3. The CDR3 is CASSRDRNDYEQYF. CDR3 coding DNA: TGTGCCAGCAGCCGTGACAGGAATGACTACGAGCAGTACTTC. The chain links TRBV27 to TRBJ2-7; D might be TRBD1 (6 bases). V gave up 6 bases and J gave up 3 bases, with 15 bases separating them. The CDR3 totals 14 residues. The V gene's germline CDR1 is MNHEY and CDR2 SMNVEV (reference sequence).

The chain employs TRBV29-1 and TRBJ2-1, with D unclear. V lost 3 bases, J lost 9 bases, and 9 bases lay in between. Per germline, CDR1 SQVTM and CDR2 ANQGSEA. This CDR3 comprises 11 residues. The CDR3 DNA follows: TGCAGCGTTGAGAGAGAGGTTGAGCAGTTCTTC. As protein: CSVEREVEQFF.

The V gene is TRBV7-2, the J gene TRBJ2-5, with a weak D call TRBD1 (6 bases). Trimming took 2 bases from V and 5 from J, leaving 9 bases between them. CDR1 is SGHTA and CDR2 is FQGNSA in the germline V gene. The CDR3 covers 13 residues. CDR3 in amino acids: CASSLSGAETQYF. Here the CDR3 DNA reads TGTGCCAGCAGCTTATCAGGGGCCGAGACCCAGTACTTC.

In DNA form, the CDR3 reads TGTGCCATCGGGGGGTCAAACGAGCAGTACTTC. Translation: CAIGGSNEQYF. V is TRBV10-3 and J is TRBJ2-7; D is possibly TRBD2 (6 bases). Germline loops: CDR1 ENHRY, CDR2 SYGVKD. V was shortened by 8 bases and J by 5 bases, with 10 bases between the two germline ends. The CDR3 has 11 residues.

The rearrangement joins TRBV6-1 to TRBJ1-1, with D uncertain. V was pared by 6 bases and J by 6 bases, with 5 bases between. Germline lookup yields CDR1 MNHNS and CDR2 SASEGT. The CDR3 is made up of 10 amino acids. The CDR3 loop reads CASRGPEAFF. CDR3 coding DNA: TGTGCCAGCAGGGGCCCTGAAGCTTTCTTT.

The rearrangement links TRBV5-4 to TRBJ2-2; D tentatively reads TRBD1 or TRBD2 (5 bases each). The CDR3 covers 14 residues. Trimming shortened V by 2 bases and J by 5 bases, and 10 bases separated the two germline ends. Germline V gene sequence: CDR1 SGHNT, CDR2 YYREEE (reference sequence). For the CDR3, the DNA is TGTGCCAGCAGCTTTGGGGGAACTACCGGGGAGCTGTTTTTT. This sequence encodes CASSFGGTTGELFF.

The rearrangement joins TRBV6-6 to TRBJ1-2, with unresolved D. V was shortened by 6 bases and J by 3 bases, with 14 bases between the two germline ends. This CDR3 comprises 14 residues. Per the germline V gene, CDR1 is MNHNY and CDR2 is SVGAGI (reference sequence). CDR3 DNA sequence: TGTGCCAGCAGAAATCGGGATTGGGACTATGGCTACACCTTC. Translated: CASRNRDWDYGYTF.

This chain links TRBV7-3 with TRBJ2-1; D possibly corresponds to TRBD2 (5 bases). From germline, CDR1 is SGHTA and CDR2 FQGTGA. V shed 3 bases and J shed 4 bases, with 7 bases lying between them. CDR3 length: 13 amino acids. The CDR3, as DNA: TGTGCCAGCAGCTTGACTATTTACAATGAGCAGTTCTTC. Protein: CASSLTIYNEQFF. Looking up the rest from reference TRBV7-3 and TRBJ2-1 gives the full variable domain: GAGVSQTPSNKVTEKGKYVELRCDPISGHTALYWYRQSLGQGPEFLIYFQGTGAADDSGLPNDRFFAVRPEGSVSTLKIQRTERGDSAVYLCASSLTIYNEQFFGPGTRLTVL.

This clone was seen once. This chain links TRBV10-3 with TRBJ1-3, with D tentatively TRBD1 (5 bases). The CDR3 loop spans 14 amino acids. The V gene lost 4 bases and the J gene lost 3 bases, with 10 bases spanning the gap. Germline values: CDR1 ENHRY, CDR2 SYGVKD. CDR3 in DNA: TGTGCCATCAGTGTTACAGGATTTGGAAACACCATATATTTT. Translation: CAISVTGFGNTIYF.

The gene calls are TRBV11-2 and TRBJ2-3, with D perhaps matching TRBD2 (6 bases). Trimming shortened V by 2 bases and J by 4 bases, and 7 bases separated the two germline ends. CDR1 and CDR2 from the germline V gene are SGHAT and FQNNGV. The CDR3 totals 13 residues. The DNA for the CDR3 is TGTGCCAGCAGCTTATGGGGGGCAGATACGCAGTATTTT. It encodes CASSLWGADTQYF. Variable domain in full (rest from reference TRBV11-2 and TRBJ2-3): EAGVAQSPRYKIIEKRQSVAFWCNPISGHATLYWYQQILGQGPKLLIQFQNNGVVDDSQLPKDRFSAERLKGVDSTLKIQPAKLEDSAVYLCASSLWGADTQYFGPGTRLTVL.

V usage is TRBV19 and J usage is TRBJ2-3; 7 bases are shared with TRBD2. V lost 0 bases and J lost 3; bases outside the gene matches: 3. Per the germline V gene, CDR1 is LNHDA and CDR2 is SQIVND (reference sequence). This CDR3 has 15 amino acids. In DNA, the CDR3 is TGTGCCAGTAGTATAGATCCAGCGGGGACAGATACGCAGTATTTT. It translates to CASSIDPAGTDTQYF.

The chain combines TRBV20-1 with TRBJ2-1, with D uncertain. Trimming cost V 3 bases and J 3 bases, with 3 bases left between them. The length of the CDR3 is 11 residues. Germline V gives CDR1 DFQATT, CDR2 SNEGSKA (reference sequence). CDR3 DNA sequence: TGCAGTGCTAGGGACTACAATGAGCAGTTCTTC. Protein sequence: CSARDYNEQFF.

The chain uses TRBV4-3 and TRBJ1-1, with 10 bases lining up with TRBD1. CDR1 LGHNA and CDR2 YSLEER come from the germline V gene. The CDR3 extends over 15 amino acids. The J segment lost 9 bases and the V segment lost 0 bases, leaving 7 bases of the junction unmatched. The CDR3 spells CASSQEGTGDRKAFF. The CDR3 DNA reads TGCGCCAGCAGCCAAGAGGGGACAGGGGACCGGAAAGCTTTCTTT.

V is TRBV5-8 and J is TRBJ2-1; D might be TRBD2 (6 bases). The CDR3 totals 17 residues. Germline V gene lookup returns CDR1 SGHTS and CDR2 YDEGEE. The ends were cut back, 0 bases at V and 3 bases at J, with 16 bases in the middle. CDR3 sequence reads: CASSLGLGLASYNEQFF. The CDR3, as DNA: TGTGCCAGCAGCTTGGGGCTCGGGCTAGCGAGCTACAATGAGCAGTTCTTC.

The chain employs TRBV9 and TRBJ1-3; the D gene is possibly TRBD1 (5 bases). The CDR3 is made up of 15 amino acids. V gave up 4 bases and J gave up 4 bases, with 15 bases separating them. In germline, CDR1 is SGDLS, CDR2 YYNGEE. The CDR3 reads CASSRETSGGNTIYF. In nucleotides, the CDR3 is TGTGCCAGCAGCCGAGAGACCTCAGGGGGAAACACCATATATTTT.

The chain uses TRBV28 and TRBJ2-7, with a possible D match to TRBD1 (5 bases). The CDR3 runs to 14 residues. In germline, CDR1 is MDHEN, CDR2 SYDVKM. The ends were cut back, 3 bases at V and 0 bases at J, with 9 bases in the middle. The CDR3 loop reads CASSLTVYSYEQYF. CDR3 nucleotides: TGTGCCAGCAGTTTGACAGTTTACTCCTACGAGCAGTACTTC. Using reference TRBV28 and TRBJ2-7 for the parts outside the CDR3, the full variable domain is DVKVTQSSRYLVKRTGEKVFLECVQDMDHENMFWYRQDPGLGLRLIYFSYDVKMKEKGDIPEGYSVSREKKERFSLILESASTNQTSMYLCASSLTVYSYEQYFGPGTRLTVT.

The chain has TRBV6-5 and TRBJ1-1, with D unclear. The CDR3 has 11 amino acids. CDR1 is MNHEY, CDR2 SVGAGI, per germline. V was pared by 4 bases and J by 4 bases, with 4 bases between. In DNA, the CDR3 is TGTGCCAGCAGTTGGAGCACTGAAGCTTTCTTT. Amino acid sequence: CASSWSTEAFF.

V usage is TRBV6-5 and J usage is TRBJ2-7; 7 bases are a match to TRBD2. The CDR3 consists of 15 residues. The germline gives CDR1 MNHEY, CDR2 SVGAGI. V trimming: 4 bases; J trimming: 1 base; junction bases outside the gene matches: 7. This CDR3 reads CASSSFSGPSYEQYF. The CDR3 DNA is TGTGCCAGCAGTTCTTTTAGCGGGCCTTCCTACGAGCAGTACTTC.

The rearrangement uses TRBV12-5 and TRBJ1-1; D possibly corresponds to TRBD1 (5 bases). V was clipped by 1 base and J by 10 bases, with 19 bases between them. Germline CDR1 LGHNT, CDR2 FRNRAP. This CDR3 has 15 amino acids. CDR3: CASGLAGTSTPRAFF. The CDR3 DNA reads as TGTGCTAGTGGTTTGGCGGGGACTTCAACGCCCCGAGCTTTCTTT.

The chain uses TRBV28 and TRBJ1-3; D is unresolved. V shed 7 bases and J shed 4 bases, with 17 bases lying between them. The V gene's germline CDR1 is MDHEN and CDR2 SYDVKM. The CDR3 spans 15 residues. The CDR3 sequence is CASTLGGVAGNTIYF. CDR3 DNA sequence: TGTGCCAGCACCTTAGGTGGGGTTGCAGGAAACACCATATATTTT. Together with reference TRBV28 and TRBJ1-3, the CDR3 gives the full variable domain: DVKVTQSSRYLVKRTGEKVFLECVQDMDHENMFWYRQDPGLGLRLIYFSYDVKMKEKGDIPEGYSVSREKKERFSLILESASTNQTSMYLCASTLGGVAGNTIYFGEGSWLTVV.

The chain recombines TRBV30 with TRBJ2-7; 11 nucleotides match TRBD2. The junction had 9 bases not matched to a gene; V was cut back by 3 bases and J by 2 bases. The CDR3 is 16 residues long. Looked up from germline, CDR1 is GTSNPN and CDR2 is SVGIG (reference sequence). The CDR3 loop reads CAWSGRPGLAAYEQYF. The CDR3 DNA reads TGTGCCTGGAGCGGACGGCCGGGACTAGCGGCCTACGAGCAGTACTTC.

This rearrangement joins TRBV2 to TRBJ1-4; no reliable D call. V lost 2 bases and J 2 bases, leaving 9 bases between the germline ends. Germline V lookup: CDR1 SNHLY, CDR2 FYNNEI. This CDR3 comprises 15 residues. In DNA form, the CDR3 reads TGTGCCAGCAGTGAAAATGTGGGTACTAATGAAAAACTGTTTTTT. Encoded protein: CASSENVGTNEKLFF.

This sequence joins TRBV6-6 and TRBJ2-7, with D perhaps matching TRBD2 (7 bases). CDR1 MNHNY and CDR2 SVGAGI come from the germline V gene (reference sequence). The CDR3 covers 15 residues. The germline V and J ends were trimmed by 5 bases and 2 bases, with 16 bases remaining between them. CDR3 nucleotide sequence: TGTGCCAGCAGTAGGGGGGGAGAAGGGGCCTACGAGCAGTACTTC. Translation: CASSRGGEGAYEQYF.

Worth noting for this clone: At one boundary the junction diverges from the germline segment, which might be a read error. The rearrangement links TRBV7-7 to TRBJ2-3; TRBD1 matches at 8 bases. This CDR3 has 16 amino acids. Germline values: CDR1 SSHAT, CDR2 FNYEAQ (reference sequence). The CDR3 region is CASSSGTGLATDTQYF. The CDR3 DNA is TGTGCTAGCAGCTCCGGGACAGGCTTGGCCACAGATACGCAGTATTTT.